This TCR beta chain was observed in a study of blood T cell repertoires in COVID-19. About the research overall: Samples of COVID-19 (acute and convalescent) were obtained from the United States, Italy and Spain. PBMCs, B-cell-depleted T cells, or T cells were the source of the cDNA or gDNA that made up the material.

Sequenced by immunoSEQ multiplex PCR; TCRdb stores in-frame clones only, minus some. The sample includes roughly 250,000 clones, approximately 79% of them seen just once. The V and J ends lost 2 bases and 4 bases, in that order; junction bases with no gene match: 6. The CDR3 runs 16 residues. Germline V gene sequence: CDR1 SGHRS, CDR2 YFSETQ. Sequencing was carried out using peripheral blood. This TCR was sampled from a middle-aged woman with active or convalescent COVID-19. V usage is TRBV5-1 and J usage is TRBJ2-3; 11 positions match TRBD2. The CDR3 spells CASSFASGGYSDTQYF. The CDR3 bases are TGCGCCAGCAGCTTTGCTAGCGGGGGGTATTCAGATACGCAGTATTTT.